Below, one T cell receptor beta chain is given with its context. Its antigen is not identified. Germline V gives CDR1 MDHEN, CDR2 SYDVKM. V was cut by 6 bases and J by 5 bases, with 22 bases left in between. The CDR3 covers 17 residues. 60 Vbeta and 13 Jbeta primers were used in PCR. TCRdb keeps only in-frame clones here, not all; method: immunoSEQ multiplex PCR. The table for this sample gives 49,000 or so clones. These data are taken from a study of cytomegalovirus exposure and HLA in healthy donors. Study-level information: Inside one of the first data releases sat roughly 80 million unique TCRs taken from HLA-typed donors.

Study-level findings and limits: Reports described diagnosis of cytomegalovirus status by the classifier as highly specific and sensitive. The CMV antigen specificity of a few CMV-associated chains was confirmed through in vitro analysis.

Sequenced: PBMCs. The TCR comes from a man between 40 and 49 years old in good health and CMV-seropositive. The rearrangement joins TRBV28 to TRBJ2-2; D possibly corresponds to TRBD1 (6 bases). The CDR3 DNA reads TGTGCCAGCAGCACCCCAGGTGGCAGGGGAGCTACCGGGGAGCTGTTTTTT. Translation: CASSTPGGRGATGELFF.